Following are 16 T cell receptor beta chains from one sample sequenced in a study of beta chain features in type 1 diabetes listed by TCRdb under 2018. The library was prepared using the immunoSEQ multiplex PCR assay. The High Capacity cDNA Reverse Transcription Kit was used to reverse transcribe all of the isolated RNA, meaning that expressed TCRB transcripts were what got sequenced. TCRdb provides this immuneACCESS table in a form limited to in-frame rearrangements. Some clones are lacking; in checked studies, under half of them reflect an unresolved V gene, and why the rest are absent is not known. This sample gives almost 350,000 clones in total; approximately 8% of them show up just once. The ten largest clones capture 0.44% of the sample. Sequenced input: central memory CD4+ T cells from blood. The source of these receptors is a woman younger than 30 in good health.

This clone occurred a few times. The rearrangement uses TRBV6-6 and TRBJ1-5; TRBD1 matches 7 bases. In germline, CDR1 is MNHNY, CDR2 SVGAGI (reference sequence). Trimming at V came to 7 bases and at J to 9 bases, leaving 9 bases not matched to a gene. The CDR3 totals 13 residues. The CDR3 protein is CASTWDSSSPQHF. In DNA form, the CDR3 reads TGTGCCAGCACCTGGGACAGTTCTTCGCCCCAGCATTTT.

The rearrangement links TRBV15 to TRBJ2-5; 7 bases match TRBD1. CDR3 length: 13 amino acids. Germline values: CDR1 LNHNV, CDR2 YYDKDF (reference sequence). V was pared by 8 bases and J by 5 bases, with 8 bases of the junction left unmatched. The CDR3 region is CATSVDREETQYF. The CDR3 region has the DNA TGTGCCACCTCCGTCGACAGGGAGGAGACCCAGTACTTC.

The rearrangement links TRBV11-3 to TRBJ2-1; 11 bases are a match to TRBD1. V lost 5 bases, J lost 9 bases, and 12 bases stayed unmatched. There are 16 residues in the CDR3. Germline CDR1 SGHNT, CDR2 YENEEA. The CDR3 loop is CASSPPGQGATVEQFF. CDR3 sequence (DNA): TGTGCCAGCAGCCCCCCCGGACAGGGGGCAACAGTTGAGCAGTTCTTC.

This clone appeared a few times. Distinct nucleotide sequences in the sample also encode this CDR3. The chain is built from TRBV5-1 and TRBJ2-2; TRBD2 matches 13 bases. Germline V gives CDR1 SGHRS, CDR2 YFSETQ. Trimming removed 0 bases from V and 1 base from J; junction bases left unmatched: 0. CDR3 length: 17 amino acids. CDR3 residues: CASSLGTSGRNTGELFF. CDR3 coding DNA: TGCGCCAGCAGCTTGGGGACTAGCGGGAGGAACACCGGGGAGCTGTTTTTT.

This clone was observed a few times. The gene calls are TRBV7-9 and TRBJ1-3; D possibly corresponds to TRBD1 (6 bases). The length of the CDR3 is 14 residues. Germline V CDR1 and CDR2: SEHNR, FQNEAQ (reference sequence). V was shortened by 6 bases and J by 2 bases, with 11 bases between the two germline ends. The CDR3 sequence: CASSPQGPGNTIYF. In DNA form, the CDR3 reads TGTGCCAGCAGTCCACAGGGACCTGGAAACACCATATATTTT.

This clone was detected a few times. V and J are TRBV7-9 and TRBJ2-7; TRBD2 might be the D (6 bases). CDR1 is SEHNR and CDR2 is FQNEAQ in the germline V gene (reference sequence). The CDR3 spans 14 residues. V shed 3 bases and J shed 2 bases, with 11 bases lying between them. The CDR3 coding sequence is TGTGCCAGCAGCTTTGGTAGCGGAGCCTACGAGCAGTACTTC. Translating gives CASSFGSGAYEQYF.

This clone was picked up a small number of times. The V gene is TRBV4-2, the J gene TRBJ2-2; 9 positions agree with TRBD2. The CDR3 loop spans 16 amino acids. The junction had 7 bases not matched to a gene; V was cut back by 0 bases and J by 8 bases. CDR1 is LGHNA and CDR2 is YNFKEQ in the germline V gene. The CDR3: CASSQELTSGVGELFF. In DNA form, the CDR3 reads TGTGCCAGCAGCCAAGAATTGACTAGCGGCGTGGGGGAGCTGTTTTTT.

This clone was recorded at least ten times. The CDR3 DNA sequence: TGTGCCAGCAGCACGGGACAGAACTATGGCTACACCTTC. Its translation is CASSTGQNYGYTF. The chain has TRBV7-2 and TRBJ1-2, with 7 bases aligning to TRBD1. Germline-derived CDR1 and CDR2 are SGHTA and FQGNSA. The CDR3 sequence is 13 residues long. With 5 bases clipped from V and 2 bases from J, the junction kept 2 bases outside the gene matches.

This clone was detected only a few times. This chain links TRBV6-5 with TRBJ1-1; weak D call: TRBD1 (6 bases). Trimming cost V 6 bases and J 5 bases, with 16 bases left between them. The CDR3 is made up of 14 amino acids. The germline V gene encodes CDR1 MNHEY and CDR2 SVGAGI. The CDR3, as DNA: TGTGCCAGCAGCTCCGGGACAAGAGGGACTGAAGCTTTCTTT. Encoded protein: CASSSGTRGTEAFF.

This clone was found a few times. The rearrangement joins TRBV7-2 to TRBJ2-1; TRBD2 agrees at 8 bases. This CDR3 is 15 amino acids long. In germline, CDR1 is SGHTA, CDR2 FQGNSA. V dropped 5 bases and J dropped 6; count of bases not matched to a gene: 9. As DNA, the CDR3 is TGTGCCAGCAGCCTGGGGGGACTAGTGGGCAATGAGCAGTTCTTC. Translation: CASSLGGLVGNEQFF.

This clone has a handful of counts. Since a much larger clone is just one base distant, this may be a read error. The identical CDR3 is also encoded by other nucleotide sequences in the sample. V and J are TRBV7-2 and TRBJ2-5; D not resolved. This CDR3 comprises 11 residues. Germline V CDR1 and CDR2: SGHTA, FQGNSA. The germline V and J ends were trimmed by 4 bases and 2 bases, with 2 bases remaining between them. CDR3 sequence (DNA): TGTGCCAGCAGCTCTCAAGAGACCCAGTACTTC. Translated, it gives CASSSQETQYF.

This clone was seen repeatedly, ten times or more. The CDR3 loop reads CASSFISGANVLTF. The DNA of the CDR3 is TGCGCCAGCAGCTTTATCTCTGGGGCCAACGTCCTGACTTTC. The rearrangement links TRBV5-1 to TRBJ2-6; no reliable D call. Germline lookup yields CDR1 SGHRS and CDR2 YFSETQ. V was clipped by 2 bases and J by 0 bases, with 3 bases between them. The CDR3 consists of 14 residues. The full variable domain, rest sourced from reference TRBV5-1 and TRBJ2-6, is KAGVTQTPRYLIKTRGQQVTLSCSPISGHRSVSWYQQTPGQGLQFLFEYFSETQRNKGNFPGRFSGRQFSNSRSEMNVSTLELGDSALYLCASSFISGANVLTFGAGSRLTVL.

The chain combines TRBV11-2 with TRBJ2-1; D might be TRBD1 or TRBD2, each matching 6 bases. The length of the CDR3 is 14 residues. V gave up 5 bases and J gave up 6 bases, with 14 bases separating them. Germline V gives CDR1 SGHAT, CDR2 FQNNGV. The CDR3 DNA sequence: TGTGCCAGCAGCCATCGAGGGGGGTTCAATGAGCAGTTCTTC. Amino acid sequence: CASSHRGGFNEQFF.

This clone appeared a few times. The chain couples TRBV6-5 to TRBJ2-2; possible D gene TRBD2, 6 bases. The CDR3 runs to 12 residues. Germline V gives CDR1 MNHEY, CDR2 SVGAGI. The V and J ends lost 6 bases and 7 bases respectively, with 9 bases between them. This CDR3 reads CASRTRNGELFF. For the CDR3, the DNA is TGTGCCAGCAGGACTAGGAACGGGGAGCTGTTTTTT.

The chain employs TRBV18 and TRBJ2-7; maybe TRBD1 (6 bases). The CDR3 is 16 residues long. V lost 1 base, J lost 3 bases, and 16 bases lay in between. CDR1 is KGHSH and CDR2 is LQKENI in the germline V gene. The CDR3 loop reads CASSPLRTAGDYEQYF. CDR3 nucleotide sequence: TGTGCCAGCTCACCACTTAGGACAGCAGGAGACTACGAGCAGTACTTC.

In its sample, this clone was seen many times. The V and J genes are TRBV10-3 and TRBJ2-5; 8 nucleotides agree with TRBD2. Per the germline V gene, CDR1 is ENHRY and CDR2 is SYGVKD. CDR3 size: 19 residues. V was clipped by 0 bases and J by 1 base; unmatched bases: 13. CDR3 in amino acids: CAISESLGRDTSGQETQYF. The DNA of the CDR3 is TGTGCCATCAGTGAGTCATTGGGCCGCGATACTAGCGGCCAAGAGACCCAGTACTTC.